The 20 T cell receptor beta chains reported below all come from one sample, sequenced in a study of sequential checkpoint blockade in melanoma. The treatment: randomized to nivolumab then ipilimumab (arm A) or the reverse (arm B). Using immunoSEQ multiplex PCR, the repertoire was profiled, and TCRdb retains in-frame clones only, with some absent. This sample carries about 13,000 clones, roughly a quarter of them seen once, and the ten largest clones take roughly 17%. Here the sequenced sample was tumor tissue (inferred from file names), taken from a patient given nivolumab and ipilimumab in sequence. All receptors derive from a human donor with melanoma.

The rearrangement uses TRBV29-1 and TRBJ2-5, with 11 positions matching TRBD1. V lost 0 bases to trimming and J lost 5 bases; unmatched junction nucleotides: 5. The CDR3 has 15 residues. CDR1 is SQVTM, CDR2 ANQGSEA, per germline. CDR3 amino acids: CSVEEGTGGSETQYF. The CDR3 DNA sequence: TGCAGCGTTGAAGAAGGGACAGGGGGTTCGGAGACCCAGTACTTC.

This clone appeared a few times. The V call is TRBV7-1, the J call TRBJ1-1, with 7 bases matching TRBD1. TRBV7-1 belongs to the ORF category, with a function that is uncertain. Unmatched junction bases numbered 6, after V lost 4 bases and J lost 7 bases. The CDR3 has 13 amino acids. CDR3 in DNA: TGTGCCAGCAGCTTTACTGGGGACAGTGAAGCTTTCTTT. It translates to CASSFTGDSEAFF.

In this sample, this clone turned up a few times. CDR3: CASSADLNTEAFF. The CDR3 nucleotides are TGTGCCAGCTCCGCGGACCTTAACACTGAAGCTTTCTTT. The chain combines TRBV18 with TRBJ1-1; D unresolved. V lost 6 bases to trimming and J lost 2 bases, with 10 bases between them. In germline, CDR1 is KGHSH, CDR2 LQKENI. The CDR3 spans 13 residues.

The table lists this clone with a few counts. The CDR3 spells CASSFSWREGYEQYF. The CDR3 DNA reads TGTGCCAGCAGTTTTTCCTGGCGGGAGGGTTACGAGCAGTACTTC. The chain links TRBV28 to TRBJ2-7; the match to TRBD2 covers 9 bases. Unmatched junction bases numbered 7, after V lost 3 bases and J lost 4 bases. The CDR3 extends over 15 amino acids. Germline lookup yields CDR1 MDHEN and CDR2 SYDVKM.

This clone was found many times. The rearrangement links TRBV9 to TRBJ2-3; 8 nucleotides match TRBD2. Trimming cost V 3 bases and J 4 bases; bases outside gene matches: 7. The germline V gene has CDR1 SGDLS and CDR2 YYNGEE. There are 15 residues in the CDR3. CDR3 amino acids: CASSAGAGAPDTQYF. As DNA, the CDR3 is TGTGCCAGCAGCGCGGGAGCGGGAGCCCCAGATACGCAGTATTTT.

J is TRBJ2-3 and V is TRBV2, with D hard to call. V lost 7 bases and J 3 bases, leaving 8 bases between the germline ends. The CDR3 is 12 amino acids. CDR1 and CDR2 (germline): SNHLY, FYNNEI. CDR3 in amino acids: CASKLRTDTQYF. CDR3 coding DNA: TGTGCCAGCAAGCTCAGAACAGATACGCAGTATTTT.

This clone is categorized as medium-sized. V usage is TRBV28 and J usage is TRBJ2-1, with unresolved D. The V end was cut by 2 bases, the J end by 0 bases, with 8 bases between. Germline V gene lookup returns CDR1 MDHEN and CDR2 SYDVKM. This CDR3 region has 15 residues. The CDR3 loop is CASSLGFSSYNEQFF. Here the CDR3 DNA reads TGTGCCAGCAGTTTAGGCTTTAGCTCCTACAATGAGCAGTTCTTC.

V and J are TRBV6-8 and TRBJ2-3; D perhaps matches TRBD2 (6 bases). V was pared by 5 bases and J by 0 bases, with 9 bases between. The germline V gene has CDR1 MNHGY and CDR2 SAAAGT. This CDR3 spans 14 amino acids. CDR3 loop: CASSGEESTDTQYF. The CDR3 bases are TGTGCCAGCAGTGGGGAGGAGAGCACAGATACGCAGTATTTT.

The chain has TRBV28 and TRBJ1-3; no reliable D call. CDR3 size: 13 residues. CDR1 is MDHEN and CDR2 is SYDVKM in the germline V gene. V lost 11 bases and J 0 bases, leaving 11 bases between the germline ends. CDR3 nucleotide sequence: TGTGCCGGCGGTTGGGACTCTGGAAACACCATATATTTT. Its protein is CAGGWDSGNTIYF.

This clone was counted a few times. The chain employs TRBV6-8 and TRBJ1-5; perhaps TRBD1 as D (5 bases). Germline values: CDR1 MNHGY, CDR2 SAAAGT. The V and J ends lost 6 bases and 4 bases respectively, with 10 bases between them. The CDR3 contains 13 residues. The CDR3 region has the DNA TGTGCCAGCAGAAGGGACTGGAATCAGCCCCAGCATTTT. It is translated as CASRRDWNQPQHF.

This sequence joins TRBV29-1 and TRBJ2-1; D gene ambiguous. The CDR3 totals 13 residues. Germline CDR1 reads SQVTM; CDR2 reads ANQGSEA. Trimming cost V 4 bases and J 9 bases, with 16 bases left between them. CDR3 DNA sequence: TGCAGCGTTGTTCGGGTTGAAAAGCCTGAGCAGTTCTTC. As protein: CSVVRVEKPEQFF.

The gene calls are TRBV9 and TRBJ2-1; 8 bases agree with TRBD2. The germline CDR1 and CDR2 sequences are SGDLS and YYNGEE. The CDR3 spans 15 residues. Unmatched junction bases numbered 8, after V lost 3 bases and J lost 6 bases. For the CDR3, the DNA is TGTGCCAGCAGCGCCGGGACTAGTGGTCGCAATGAGCAGTTCTTC. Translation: CASSAGTSGRNEQFF.

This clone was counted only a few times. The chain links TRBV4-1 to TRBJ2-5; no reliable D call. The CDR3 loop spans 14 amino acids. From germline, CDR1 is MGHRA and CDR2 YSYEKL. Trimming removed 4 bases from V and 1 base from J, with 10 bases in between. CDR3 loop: CASSRSSPQETQYF. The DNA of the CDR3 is TGCGCCAGCAGCCGGAGTAGCCCCCAAGAGACCCAGTACTTC.

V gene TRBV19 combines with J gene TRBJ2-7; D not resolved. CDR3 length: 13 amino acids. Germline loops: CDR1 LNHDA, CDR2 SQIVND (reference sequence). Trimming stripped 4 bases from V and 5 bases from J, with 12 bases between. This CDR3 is CASSRGPGHEQYF. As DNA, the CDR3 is TGTGCCAGTAGTAGAGGACCGGGCCACGAGCAGTACTTC.

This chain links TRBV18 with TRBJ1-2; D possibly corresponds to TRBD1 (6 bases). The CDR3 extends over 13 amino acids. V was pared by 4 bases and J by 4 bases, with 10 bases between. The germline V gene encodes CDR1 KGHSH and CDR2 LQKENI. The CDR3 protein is CASSLPGAYGYTF. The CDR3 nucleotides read TGTGCCAGCTCACTGCCGGGGGCCTATGGCTACACCTTC.

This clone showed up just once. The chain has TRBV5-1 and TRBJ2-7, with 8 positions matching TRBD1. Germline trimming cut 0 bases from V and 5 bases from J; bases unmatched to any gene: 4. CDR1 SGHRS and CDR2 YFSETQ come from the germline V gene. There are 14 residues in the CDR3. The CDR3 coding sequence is TGCGCCAGCAGCTTGGGCCAGGGGGCGGACGAGCAGTACTTC. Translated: CASSLGQGADEQYF.

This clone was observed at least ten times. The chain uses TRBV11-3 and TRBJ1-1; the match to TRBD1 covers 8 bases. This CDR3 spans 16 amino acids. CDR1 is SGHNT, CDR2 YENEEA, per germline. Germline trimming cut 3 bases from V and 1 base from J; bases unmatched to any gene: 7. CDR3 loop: CASSFGQGAGNTEAFF. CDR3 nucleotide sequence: TGTGCCAGCAGCTTCGGTCAGGGGGCAGGGAACACTGAAGCTTTCTTT.

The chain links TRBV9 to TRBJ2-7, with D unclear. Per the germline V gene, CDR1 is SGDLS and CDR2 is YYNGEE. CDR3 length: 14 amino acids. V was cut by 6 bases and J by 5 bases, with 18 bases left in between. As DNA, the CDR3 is TGTGCCAGCAACCCGTCCACGTTCGGCGACGAGCAGTACTTC. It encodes CASNPSTFGDEQYF.

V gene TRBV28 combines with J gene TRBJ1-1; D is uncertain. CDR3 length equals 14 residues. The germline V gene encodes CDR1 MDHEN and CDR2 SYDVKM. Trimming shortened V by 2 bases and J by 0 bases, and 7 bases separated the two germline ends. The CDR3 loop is CASSLPGMNTEAFF. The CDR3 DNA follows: TGTGCCAGCAGTTTACCGGGGATGAACACTGAAGCTTTCTTT.

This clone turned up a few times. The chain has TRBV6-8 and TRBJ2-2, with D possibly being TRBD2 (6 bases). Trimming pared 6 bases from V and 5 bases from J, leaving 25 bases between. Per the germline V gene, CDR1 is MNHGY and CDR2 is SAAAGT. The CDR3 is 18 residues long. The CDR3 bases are TGTGCCAGCAGCCGAACTAGCCCGGCGGAGAGTAGGACCGGGGAGCTGTTTTTT. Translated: CASSRTSPAESRTGELFF.